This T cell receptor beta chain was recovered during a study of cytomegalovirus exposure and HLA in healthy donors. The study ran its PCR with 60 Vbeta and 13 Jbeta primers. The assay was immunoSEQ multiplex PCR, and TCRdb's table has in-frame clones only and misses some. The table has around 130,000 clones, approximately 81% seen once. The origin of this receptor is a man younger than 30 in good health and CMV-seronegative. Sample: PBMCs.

The DNA of the CDR3 is TGTGCCAGCTCACCATTCCGTAGCAATCAGCCCCAGCATTTT. This encodes CASSPFRSNQPQHF. The V and J genes are TRBV18 and TRBJ1-5; D not certain. V lost 2 bases, J lost 0 bases, and 5 bases lay in between. The CDR3 covers 14 residues. Germline CDR1 KGHSH, CDR2 LQKENI.